This is a list of T cell receptor beta chains from one sample in a study of blood T cell repertoires in COVID-19. Here immunoSEQ multiplex PCR was the method, and the copy in TCRdb shows in-frame clones only, minus some. The sample records about 92,000 clones, roughly 88% being singletons. The specimen was peripheral blood. Receptor source: a human donor in a cohort sampled during active COVID-19. The CDR3 runs from the conserved cysteine through the conserved F or W. The order of the fields is J gene, CDR3 length, clone size, D gene, V gene, CDR3 DNA, CDR3 protein. The D gene is left open where the match is weak. Expanded clones get a size class; other rows say once, few or many, or leave the size out.

TRBJ1-6 15 - TRBD1 TRBV10-3 TGTGCCATCAGGGGGACAGGGGGCTACAATTCACCCCTCCACTTT CAIRGTGGYNSPLHF
TRBJ2-1 16 - TRBD2 TRBV4-3 TGCGCCAGCAGCCAAGGACTAGCGGGGGGCTACAATGAGCAGTTCTTC CASSQGLAGGYNEQFF
TRBJ2-5 15 - - TRBV14 TGTGCCAGCAGCCAAGATCTCGGCGCGAGGGAGACCCAGTACTTC CASSQDLGARETQYF
TRBJ2-7 12 few - TRBV7-9 TGTGCCAGCAGTCAGGCCTCAGGCGAGCAGTACTTC CASSQASGEQYF
TRBJ2-7 14 - TRBD2 TRBV5-1 TGCGCCAGCCAAGTTAGCGGGGGGGTCTACGAGCAGTACTTC CASQVSGGVYEQYF
TRBJ1-1 16 - TRBD1 TRBV27 TGTGCCAGCAGAACGGACAGGGGCCCTGTAGGGACTGAAGCTTTCTTT CASRTDRGPVGTEAFF
TRBJ2-7 16 - TRBD2 TRBV4-1 TGCGCCAGCAGCCTCCAAGGGACTAGCGGCTCCTACGAGCAGTACTTC CASSLQGTSGSYEQYF
TRBJ1-1 15 - - TRBV6-5 TGTGCCAGCAGTTACTCGAGGCTCATGAACACTGAAGCTTTCTTT CASSYSRLMNTEAFF
TRBJ1-2 16 - - TRBV5-6 TGTGCCAGCACCCCGGGAGGGGTCGCGGGGAACTATGGCTACACCTTC CASTPGGVAGNYGYTF
TRBJ2-7 16 - TRBD2 TRBV4-2 TGTGCCAGCAGCCAAGAAGGCGGGGGGGCGGGATACGAGCAGTACTTC CASSQEGGGAGYEQYF
TRBJ2-3 15 - - TRBV5-8 TGTGCCAGCAGCGTGGCCGGGACAAGCACAGATACGCAGTATTTT CASSVAGTSTDTQYF